This paragraph reports one T cell receptor (beta chain). The antigen it binds to is not known. No much larger clonotype is one base removed from it; base qualities were not supplied. The data stem from a study of blood T cell repertoires in COVID-19 (dated by TCRdb to about 2020). Regarding the research as a whole: The collaborator samples originated in the United States, Italy and Spain and spanned the acute and convalescent phases of COVID-19. The material from the prospective study consisted of cDNA or gDNA derived from T cells, B-cell-depleted T cells, or PBMCs. Subjects who had been exposed to COVID-19, were actively infected with it, or had recovered from it provided the deeply sampled blood TCRbeta repertoires that made up the dataset. The repertoires were released in a freely available public database meant as a resource for research on the immune response to SARS-CoV-2. The samples were drawn from the first 160 participants of the ongoing ImmuneRACE study and from 1,254 subjects provided by 6 global collaborators. Nearly every sample came with metadata listing a de-identified subject ID, COVID-19 status, age in years and sex. Where available, HLA class I and class II types were obtained from metadata supplied by the sample provider rather than from assay-based typing. Paper-wide results and their limitations: The quantity of clinical and demographic metadata differed by source and by participant and was supplied without curation.

TCRbeta CDR3 regions were amplified from genomic DNA by means of the immunoSEQ Assay, a bias-controlled multiplex PCR. On the study's bioinformatics: The number of nucleated cells in each sample was estimated from the amplification of reference gene primers within the assay. Sequence reads were collapsed and filtered to measure the absolute abundance of every unique TCRbeta CDR3 rearrangement. For each sample, productive Simpson clonality was calculated as the square root of Simpson's diversity index over productive rearrangements. TCRdb stores this immuneACCESS table with in-frame sequences only. Part of the clones is absent; in the studies checked, under half of the shortfall reflects unresolved V genes, and no reason is known for the rest. The DNA was the basis for D and trimming; V, J and clone size are from that table. Present in this sample are 65,000 to 75,000 clones, over 70% of which were seen just once. Together, the top ten hold 10% to 15% of the sample.

Collaborating institutions collected whole blood in K2EDTA tubes following their own protocols. For TCRbeta analysis, collaborator samples were shipped as frozen whole blood, as isolated PBMCs, or as DNA extracted from either sample type. The CDR3 covers 12 residues, taking in both the cysteine and the valine. Here the CDR3 DNA is all that survives: 36 bases in frame from base 1. CDR1 and CDR2 are read off the germline V gene (reference sequence) as SGHKS and YYEKEE. The junction shows trimming of 4 bases on V and 2 bases on J, plus 7 bases between the germline ends. This sequence uses TRBV5-5 and TRBJ2-7; the D gene cannot be named for sure. The sample comprised peripheral blood. This clonotype was obtained from a human donor in a cohort sampled during active COVID-19. The DNA reads as follows: TGTGCCAGCAGCCTGGGCGCCTACGAGCAGTACGTC. The encoded protein is CASSLGAYEQYV.